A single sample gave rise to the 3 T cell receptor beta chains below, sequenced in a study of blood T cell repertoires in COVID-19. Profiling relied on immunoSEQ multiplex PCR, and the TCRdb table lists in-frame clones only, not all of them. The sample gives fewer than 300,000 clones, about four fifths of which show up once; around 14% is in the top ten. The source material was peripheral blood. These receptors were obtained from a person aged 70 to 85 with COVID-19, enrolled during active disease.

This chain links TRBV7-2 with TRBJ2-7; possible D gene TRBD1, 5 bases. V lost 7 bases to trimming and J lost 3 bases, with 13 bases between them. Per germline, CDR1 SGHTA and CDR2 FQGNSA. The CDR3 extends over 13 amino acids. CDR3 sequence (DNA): TGTGCCAGCAAACAGGCTTGGGGCTACGAGCAGTACTTC. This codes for CASKQAWGYEQYF.

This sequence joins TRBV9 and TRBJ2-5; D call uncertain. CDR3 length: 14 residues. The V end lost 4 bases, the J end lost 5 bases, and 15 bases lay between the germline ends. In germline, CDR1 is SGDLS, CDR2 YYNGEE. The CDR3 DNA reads TGTGCCAGCAGCCCTGAAATGGAGAGGGAGACCCAGTACTTC. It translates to CASSPEMERETQYF.

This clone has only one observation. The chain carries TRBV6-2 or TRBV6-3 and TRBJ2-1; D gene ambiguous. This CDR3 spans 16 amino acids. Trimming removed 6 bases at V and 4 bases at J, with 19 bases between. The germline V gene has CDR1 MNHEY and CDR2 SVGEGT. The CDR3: CASSPLGASFYNEQFF. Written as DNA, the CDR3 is TGTGCCAGCAGCCCGCTTGGAGCGAGCTTTTACAATGAGCAGTTCTTC.